A single sample gave rise to the 26 T cell receptor beta chains below, sequenced in a study (dated by TCRdb to between 2015 and 2016). Library generation was performed with 5' RACE. TCRdb names Illumina MiSeq as the instrument used. TCRdb's own reprocessing of the public reads used fastp at Q25 and MiXCR and kept productive beta chains. Identical CDR3 protein sequences are pooled into one entry, listed with their most common genes and DNA. Counted in this sample were about 60,000 distinct CDR3 sequences; 30% of them appeared once. The top ten hold about 2.3% of the sample. Material: tumor-infiltrating naive CD4+ T cells sorted from the breast tumor. Read against the paper, the sample's cell subset or site label means: naive CD4+ T cells, CD4+CD45RA+CD25-. These receptors originate from a female donor with breast cancer.

This clonotype showed up just a few times. The chain is built from TRBV7-8 and TRBJ2-3; D remains ambiguous. CDR3 size: 15 residues. Germline CDR1 is SGHVS and CDR2 is FQNEAQ. V was pared by 1 base and J by 4 bases, with 12 bases between. The DNA of the CDR3 is TGTGCCAGCAGCTTAGGGTACCTGATTGCAGATACGCAGTATTTT. Translated, it gives CASSLGYLIADTQYF.

With regard to this clonotype: This may arise from a read error, as a much more abundant clone is one base away. This rearrangement joins TRBV24-1 to TRBJ2-3, with unresolved D. The germline V gene has CDR1 KGHDR and CDR2 SFDVKD. This CDR3 has 14 residues. The CDR3 nucleotides read TGTACCACCAGTGACCCAACAAGCACAGATACGCAGTATTTT. Translation gives CTTSDPTSTDTQYF.

This clonotype has ten or more counts. V and J are TRBV7-2 and TRBJ2-2, with D possibly being TRBD2 (5 bases). With 6 bases removed from V and 0 bases from J, the gap between germline ends came to 8 bases. This CDR3 contains 14 residues. Germline CDR1 reads SGHTA; CDR2 reads FQGNSA. In DNA form, the CDR3 reads TGTGCCAGCAGTCCGGACTCGAACACCGGGGAGCTGTTTTTT. This codes for CASSPDSNTGELFF.

The chain joins TRBV11-2 to TRBJ2-7; no clear D gene. The germline CDR1 and CDR2 sequences are SGHAT and FQNNGV. V lost 2 bases and J 2 bases, leaving 16 bases between the germline ends. This CDR3 is 16 amino acids long. The chain's CDR3 is CASSLFKAGLAYEQYF. The CDR3 nucleotides are TGTGCCAGCAGCTTATTCAAGGCAGGCCTCGCCTACGAGCAGTACTTC.

This clonotype was detected a few times. The CDR3 nucleotides are TGTGCCAGCAGTTACGCGGGGGGCGGACAGCCCCAGCATTTT. Residues: CASSYAGGGQPQHF. The chain is built from TRBV6-6 and TRBJ1-5; tentatively, D is TRBD1 (6 bases). The CDR3 has 14 residues. V was pared by 2 bases and J by 7 bases, with 12 bases between. Germline values: CDR1 MNHNY, CDR2 SVGAGI (reference sequence).

The chain combines TRBV5-6 with TRBJ1-6, with D perhaps matching TRBD1 (5 bases). The CDR3 extends over 14 amino acids. The V gene's germline CDR1 is SGHDT and CDR2 YYEEEE. The V gene lost 4 bases and the J gene lost 9 bases, with 14 bases spanning the gap. The CDR3 coding sequence is TGTGCCAGCAGCGGGGGTGAGGTCGGTTCACCCCTCCACTTT. Translating gives CASSGGEVGSPLHF.

The chain combines TRBV28 with TRBJ2-3, with 8 bases lining up with TRBD1. Germline CDR1 and CDR2: MDHEN and SYDVKM. J gave up 4 bases and V 6 bases, and 6 bases lay outside the gene matches. The CDR3 consists of 14 residues. CDR3 bases: TGTGCCAGCAGCTGGACAGGGACCCCAGATACGCAGTATTTT. This codes for CASSWTGTPDTQYF.

This clonotype was picked up many times. The rearrangement uses TRBV28 and TRBJ2-1; no definite D call. Trimming took 4 bases from V and 4 from J, leaving 2 bases between them. The CDR3 is 11 residues long. Germline V gene lookup returns CDR1 MDHEN and CDR2 SYDVKM. The CDR3, as DNA: TGTGCCAGCAGTTCATACAATGAGCAGTTCTTC. As protein: CASSSYNEQFF.

This clonotype showed up many times. The chain joins TRBV5-1 to TRBJ2-1, with 12 bases lining up with TRBD2. Losses at the gene ends were 4 bases for V and 7 bases for J; bases not matched to a gene: 9. CDR3 length: 16 residues. Germline-derived CDR1 and CDR2 are SGHRS and YFSETQ. The DNA of the CDR3 is TGCGCCAGCAGCCCCCCCCTAGCGGGGGGGCAAAATGAGCAGTTCTTC. It yields the protein CASSPPLAGGQNEQFF.

The V call is TRBV2, the J call TRBJ1-6; 11 bases fit TRBD1. After removal of 7 bases from V and 9 bases from J, the junction contained 8 bases not matched to a gene. From germline, CDR1 is SNHLY and CDR2 FYNNEI. The CDR3 runs to 15 residues. CDR3 nucleotide sequence: TGTGCCAGCACGCGGGACAGGGGGACTGGTTCACCCCTCCACTTT. It encodes CASTRDRGTGSPLHF.

The chain links TRBV20-1 to TRBJ2-5, with 9 bases matching TRBD2. The ends lost 5 bases at V and 2 bases at J; junction bases unmatched: 9. Germline loops: CDR1 DFQATT, CDR2 SNEGSKA (reference sequence). CDR3 length: 15 residues. The CDR3 bases are TGCAGTGCTGATGAAGCGGGAGGCCCACAAGAGACCCAGTACTTC. It specifies CSADEAGGPQETQYF.

The V call is TRBV12-3 or TRBV12-4, the J call TRBJ2-7; D ambiguous. The ends were cut back, 10 bases at V and 1 base at J, with 14 bases in the middle. The length of the CDR3 is 13 residues. CDR3 DNA: TGTGCCACCCGATTTGCAAGTTCCTACGAGCAGTACTTC. It yields the protein CATRFASSYEQYF.

This clonotype was picked up many times. The rearrangement uses TRBV7-2 and TRBJ1-1, with TRBD1 as a possible D gene (6 bases). Germline assignment: CDR1 SGHTA and CDR2 FQGNSA. V lost 4 bases and J lost 0, with 15 bases in between. The CDR3 runs to 16 residues. This CDR3 is CASSSPYRVVNTEAFF. Here the CDR3 DNA reads TGTGCCAGCAGCTCACCATACAGGGTTGTGAACACTGAAGCTTTCTTT.

This clonotype was seen at least ten times. The chain links TRBV5-1 to TRBJ1-4; D perhaps matches TRBD1 (6 bases). CDR3 length: 16 amino acids. Germline CDR1 SGHRS, CDR2 YFSETQ. The germline V and J ends were trimmed by 0 bases and 4 bases, with 13 bases remaining between them. CDR3 DNA sequence: TGCGCCAGCAGCTTGGAGTCCGGGACAATTAATGAAAAACTGTTTTTT. This sequence encodes CASSLESGTINEKLFF.

This clonotype turned up a few times. The junction and the germline gene differ at one end; a read error may be behind it. The CDR3 spells CASSQYGDISFEQYF. The CDR3 nucleotides read TGTGCCAGCAGCCAATATGGGGACATTTCCTTCGAGCAGTACTTC. The gene calls are TRBV13 and TRBJ2-7, with D perhaps TRBD1 (6 bases). This CDR3 comprises 15 residues. CDR1 PRHDT and CDR2 FYEKMQ come from the germline V gene (reference sequence). Looking up the rest from reference TRBV13 and TRBJ2-7 gives the full variable domain: AAGVIQSPRHLIKEKRETATLKCYPIPRHDTVYWYQQGPGQDPQFLISFYEKMQSDKGSIPDRFSAQQFSDYHSELNMSSLELGDSALYFCASSQYGDISFEQYFGPGTRLTVT.

The gene calls are TRBV11-1 and TRBJ2-3; 11 bases align to TRBD1. Looked up from germline, CDR1 is SGHAT and CDR2 is FQDESV (reference sequence). V gave up 3 bases and J gave up 6 bases; unmatched junction bases: 5. CDR3 size: 15 residues. The CDR3 reads CASSFRTGGFDTQYF. The CDR3 bases are TGTGCCAGCAGCTTCAGGACAGGGGGCTTTGATACGCAGTATTTT. The complete variable domain, with remaining parts taken from reference TRBV11-1 and TRBJ2-3, reads EAEVAQSPRYKITEKSQAVAFWCDPISGHATLYWYRQILGQGPELLVQFQDESVVDDSQLPKDRFSAERLKGVDSTLKIQPAELGDSAMYLCASSFRTGGFDTQYFGPGTRLTVL.

This clonotype was recorded at least ten times. The chain uses TRBV7-2 and TRBJ2-3; no clear D gene. Deletions cut 3 bases from V and 2 bases from J, with 9 bases between. The CDR3 has 14 amino acids. Germline V gives CDR1 SGHTA, CDR2 FQGNSA. CDR3 sequence (DNA): TGTGCCAGCAGCTTTCGGCTATACACAGATACGCAGTATTTT. This codes for CASSFRLYTDTQYF.

The V call is TRBV28, the J call TRBJ2-3; 13 bases match TRBD2. From germline, CDR1 is MDHEN and CDR2 SYDVKM. The CDR3 is made up of 14 amino acids. The V segment lost 11 bases and the J segment 5 bases; nucleotides outside the gene matches: 7. The DNA for the CDR3 is TGTGCCGCTACTAGCGGGAGGGCAGGAGATACGCAGTATTTT. Protein product: CAATSGRAGDTQYF.

This clonotype was observed at least ten times. The CDR3 here is CASSRGTGTEGTGELFF. CDR3 bases: TGCGCCAGCAGCCGTGGAACCGGGACGGAGGGTACCGGGGAGCTGTTTTTT. The chain joins TRBV5-1 to TRBJ2-2; D is perhaps TRBD2 (6 bases). Trimming left V 4 bases short and J 5 bases short, with 21 bases between. This CDR3 is built from 17 residues. Germline V gene sequence: CDR1 SGHRS, CDR2 YFSETQ.

In the case of this clonotype: In this CDR3 the conserved last residue, phenylalanine or tryptophan, is missing, so a read error is likely. V usage is TRBV24-1 and J usage is TRBJ2-7; the D is unclear. The germline gives CDR1 KGHDR, CDR2 SFDVKD. The ends were cut back, 4 bases at V and 2 bases at J, with 8 bases in the middle. The CDR3 has 13 residues. The CDR3 loop reads CATSDPLTYEQYL. The CDR3 DNA follows: TGTGCCACCAGTGACCCCCTGACCTACGAGCAGTACCTC.

This clonotype was observed a handful of times. This chain joins TRBV7-8 and TRBJ2-1, with TRBD1 matching over 9 bases. The germline CDR1 and CDR2 sequences are SGHVS and FQNEAQ. J lost 3 bases, V lost 5 bases, and 11 bases had no gene match. The CDR3 has 17 amino acids. The chain's CDR3 is CASSPNPDRGIYNEQFF. In DNA form, the CDR3 reads TGTGCCAGCAGCCCAAACCCCGACAGGGGGATCTACAATGAGCAGTTCTTC.

With regard to this clonotype: Because it lacks the conserved phenylalanine or tryptophan at the end, this CDR3 is likely a read error. V and J are TRBV5-1 and TRBJ1-1; 11 positions agree with TRBD1. V shed 4 bases, J shed 3 bases, and the junction held 8 bases outside the gene matches. Germline CDR1 SGHRS, CDR2 YFSETQ. There are 16 residues in the CDR3. The CDR3: CASSKRDRGADTEAFS. DNA of the CDR3: TGCGCCAGCAGCAAACGGGACAGGGGGGCGGACACTGAAGCTTTCTCT.

There are a few counts of this clonotype. The gene calls are TRBV4-3 and TRBJ2-3; 7 bases are a match to TRBD2. Trimming at V came to 3 bases and at J to 0 bases, leaving 3 bases not matched to a gene. Germline assignment: CDR1 LGHNA and CDR2 YSLEER. This CDR3 has 15 residues. This CDR3 reads CASSHSGPSTDTQYF. In nucleotides, the CDR3 is TGCGCCAGCAGCCATAGCGGGCCTAGCACAGATACGCAGTATTTT.

Concerning this clonotype: A much larger clone sits a single nucleotide away, making a read error possible. The V and J genes are TRBV7-2 and TRBJ2-7, with D perhaps matching TRBD2 (5 bases). The CDR3 runs to 15 residues. Germline loops: CDR1 SGHTA, CDR2 FQGNSA. The CDR3 here is CAGSLGPGGSYEQYF. The CDR3, as DNA: TGTGCCGGCAGCTTAGGCCCTGGAGGCTCCTACGAGCAGTACTTC.

Comments on this clonotype: Given a much more abundant clone one base away, this may be a read error. The chain couples TRBV28 to TRBJ2-1; TRBD1 might be the D (6 bases). CDR1 is MDHEN, CDR2 SYDVKM, per germline. This CDR3 comprises 15 residues. Deletions cut 5 bases from V and 4 bases from J, with 15 bases between. In DNA form, the CDR3 reads TGTGCCAGCAGTCCAGGACAGTTACCGTACAATGAGCAGTTCTTC. Translated: CASSPGQLPYNEQFF.

This clonotype was picked up one time. V usage is TRBV6-6 and J usage is TRBJ2-3; D perhaps matches TRBD2 (6 bases). Germline V lookup: CDR1 MNHNY, CDR2 SVGAGI (reference sequence). CDR3 length equals 13 residues. Trimming shortened V by 5 bases and J by 11 bases, and 17 bases separated the two germline ends. CDR3 DNA sequence: TGTGCCAGCAGTGCCGGGAGATACAATGAGCAGTATTTT. It is translated as CASSAGRYNEQYF.